This T cell receptor (beta chain) was obtained from a study of immune evolution from preneoplasia to lung adenocarcinoma. Regarding the study as a whole: Later-stage lesions seemingly showed higher T cell density and diversity than normal lung.

The data were produced by immunoSEQ multiplex PCR, yet TCRdb's version contains in-frame clones alone and is incomplete. Seen here are about 1,000 clones, roughly 86% observed once, and the top ten hold around 11%. Concerning this clone itself: What it recognizes is unknown.

H&E slides confirmed each diagnosis, reviewed by two pathologists independently. Macro-dissection enriched premalignant or tumor cells before nucleic acid extraction. V lost 4 bases to trimming and J lost 0 bases, with 7 bases between them. Germline assignment: CDR1 SQVTM and CDR2 ANQGSEA. The CDR3 length is 12 residues. The chain carries TRBV29-1 and TRBJ2-7; TRBD1 is a possible D gene (5 bases). The sample comprised FFPE tissue from an adenomatous hyperplasia lung lesion. Subset reported: atypical adenomatous hyperplasia (AAH), lung preneoplasia. This TCR came from a person aged 55-79 years with lung adenocarcinoma. The CDR3 loop is CSVGQYSYEQYF. In nucleotides, the CDR3 is TGCAGCGTTGGACAGTACTCCTACGAGCAGTACTTC.